This TCR beta chain comes out of a study of glioma-infiltrating T cells. Broader study findings: Only very few CDR3 sequences appeared in both tissue and blood.

On this clonotype: Its matching antigen is unknown.

Using RNA template, CDR3s of TCR alpha and beta were amplified with iRepertoire arm-PCR. TCRdb processed the multiplex PCR reads anew with MiXCR; each CDR3 protein has one entry. The sample lists about 93,000 distinct CDR3 sequences, 40% occurring once. V lost 4 bases and J 6 bases, leaving 12 bases between the germline ends. Germline V CDR1 and CDR2: MGHDK, SYGVNS. The CDR3 covers 13 residues. The specimen sequenced was glioma tissue, nonneoplastic brain tissue, or PBMCs (not recorded which). The V gene is TRBV25-1, the J gene TRBJ2-5, with D possibly called TRBD1 or TRBD2 (5 bases each). The sequence was obtained from a human donor with low-grade glioma or glioblastoma, undergoing nonglioma brain surgery, or in good health (not recorded which). The CDR3 DNA reads as TGTGCCAGCAGTGGAGGGACCCGAAAGACCCAGTACTTC. Protein product: CASSGGTRKTQYF.